These 10 T cell receptor beta chains originate from one sample sequenced in a study of blood T cells in healthy people across ages. The authors ran a second PCR of about 6 to 11 cycles using a sample-barcoded 5' primer and a J-beta primer mix. Via MiXCR, TCRdb re-called the 5' RACE reads, giving one row per CDR3 protein. The sample lists roughly 1,000,000 distinct CDR3 sequences, approximately 25% seen once, with around 0.75% in the top ten. In addition, the sample was reused for a study of T cells of mothers and their children.

The sample was blood. Every receptor here comes from a girl aged 2 to 10 in good health.

The chain combines TRBV15 with TRBJ1-1; a possible D gene is TRBD1 (6 bases). Germline CDR1 reads LNHNV; CDR2 reads YYDKDF (reference sequence). Trimming stripped 0 bases from V and 1 base from J, with 24 bases between. The CDR3 extends over 20 amino acids. As DNA, the CDR3 is TGTGCCACCAGCAGAGATCACCCCACAAAAATACAGGGCTGGAACACTGAAGCTTTCTTT. Encoded protein: CATSRDHPTKIQGWNTEAFF. The full variable domain, in which reference TRBV15 and TRBJ1-1 provide the parts outside the CDR3, is DAMVIQNPRYQVTQFGKPVTLSCSQTLNHNVMYWYQQKSSQAPKLLFHYYDKDFNNEADTPDNFQSRRPNTSFCFLDIRSPGLGDTAMYLCATSRDHPTKIQGWNTEAFFGQGTRLTVV.

This rearrangement joins TRBV6-1 to TRBJ2-3; no firm D call. The CDR3 is made up of 13 amino acids. Germline CDR1 reads MNHNS; CDR2 reads SASEGT. V shed 8 bases and J shed 3 bases, with 12 bases lying between them. CDR3 nucleotides: TGTGCCAGCGGAAGATGGCAAACAGATACGCAGTATTTT. Residues: CASGRWQTDTQYF.

The chain combines TRBV29-1 with TRBJ2-1, with D perhaps matching TRBD2 (6 bases). CDR1 is SQVTM and CDR2 is ANQGSEA in the germline V gene. This CDR3 has 14 amino acids. Trimming cost V 5 bases and J 3 bases, with 14 bases left between them. CDR3 sequence: CSVNEGGVYNEQFF. The CDR3 DNA is TGCAGCGTTAACGAGGGCGGGGTCTACAATGAGCAGTTCTTC.

This clonotype was counted between two and nine times. This chain uses TRBV20-1 with TRBJ1-5; D uncertain. The germline CDR1 and CDR2 sequences are DFQATT and SNEGSKA (reference sequence). V lost 0 bases and J lost 0, with 15 bases in between. The CDR3 covers 17 residues. The CDR3 region is CSARDLVPGNSNQPQHF. The CDR3 DNA reads as TGCAGTGCTAGAGATTTAGTCCCCGGAAATAGCAATCAGCCCCAGCATTTT.

The rearrangement joins TRBV7-3 to TRBJ2-5, with a tentative D call TRBD1 (6 bases). CDR1 is SGHTA and CDR2 is FQGTGA in the germline V gene. V was clipped by 5 bases and J by 7 bases, with 14 bases between them. The CDR3 is made up of 13 amino acids. In DNA, the CDR3 is TGTGCCAGCAGCCTAGGGGGAATAGGGACCCAGTACTTC. Amino acid sequence: CASSLGGIGTQYF. Combining the CDR3 with reference TRBV7-3 and TRBJ2-5 gives the whole variable domain GAGVSQTPSNKVTEKGKYVELRCDPISGHTALYWYRQSLGQGPEFLIYFQGTGAADDSGLPNDRFFAVRPEGSVSTLKIQRTERGDSAVYLCASSLGGIGTQYFGPGTRLLVL.

The V call is TRBV7-2, the J call TRBJ2-1; TRBD2 agrees at 7 bases. The germline gives CDR1 SGHTA, CDR2 FQGNSA. This CDR3 is 17 amino acids long. The J segment lost 2 bases and the V segment lost 1 base, leaving 8 bases of the junction unmatched. The CDR3 reads CASSLVSSRGAYNEQFF. The CDR3 DNA reads as TGTGCCAGCAGCTTAGTATCCAGCCGGGGGGCCTACAATGAGCAGTTCTTC.

J is TRBJ2-7 and V is TRBV10-3; TRBD1 aligns across 7 bases. This CDR3 region has 15 residues. The ends lost 4 bases at V and 1 base at J; junction bases unmatched: 7. From germline, CDR1 is ENHRY and CDR2 SYGVKD. The CDR3 DNA follows: TGTGCCATCAGTGCAATGAGACAGGGTTCCTACGAGCAGTACTTC. It encodes CAISAMRQGSYEQYF.

The rearrangement uses TRBV27 and TRBJ2-3, with D unresolved. The V end was cut by 5 bases, the J end by 2 bases, with 8 bases between. The CDR3 runs to 13 residues. Germline V gives CDR1 MNHEY, CDR2 SMNVEV (reference sequence). CDR3 region: CASSATHTDTQYF. CDR3 in DNA: TGTGCCAGCAGTGCGACACACACAGATACGCAGTATTTT.

This clonotype was observed a few times. The CDR3 loop reads CASSQDYAGTSGLGEQFF. The CDR3 DNA sequence: TGCGCCAGCAGCCAAGATTACGCCGGGACTAGCGGTCTCGGAGAGCAGTTCTTC. This chain joins TRBV4-3 and TRBJ2-5; 11 nucleotides match TRBD2. The J call may be mistaken, given a closer DNA end match to TRBJ2-1. The CDR3 is 18 residues long. From germline, CDR1 is LGHNA and CDR2 YSLEER.

This clonotype was counted only a few times. This chain links TRBV14 with TRBJ1-1; D is possibly TRBD1 (6 bases). V was cut by 10 bases and J by 1 base, with 19 bases left in between. Germline assignment: CDR1 SGHDN and CDR2 FVKESK. This CDR3 contains 15 residues. This chain's CDR3 is CATNWDTSPNTEAFF. CDR3 bases: TGTGCCACCAATTGGGACACCAGCCCGAACACTGAAGCTTTCTTT.